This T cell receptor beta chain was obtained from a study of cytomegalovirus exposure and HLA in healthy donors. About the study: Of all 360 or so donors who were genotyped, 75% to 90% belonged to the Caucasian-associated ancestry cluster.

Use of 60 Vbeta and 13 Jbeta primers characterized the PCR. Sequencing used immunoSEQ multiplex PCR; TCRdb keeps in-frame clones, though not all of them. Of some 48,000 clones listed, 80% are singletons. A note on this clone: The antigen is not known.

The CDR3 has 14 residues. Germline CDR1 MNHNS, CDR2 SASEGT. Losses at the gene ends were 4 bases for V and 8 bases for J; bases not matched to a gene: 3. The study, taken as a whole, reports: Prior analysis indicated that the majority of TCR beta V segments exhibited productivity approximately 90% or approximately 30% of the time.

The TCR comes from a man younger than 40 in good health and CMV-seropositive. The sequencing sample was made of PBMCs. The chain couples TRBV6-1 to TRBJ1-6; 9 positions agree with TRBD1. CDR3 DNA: TGTGCCAGCAGTGCTCGGACAGGGGATTCACCCCTCCACTTT. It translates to CASSARTGDSPLHF.